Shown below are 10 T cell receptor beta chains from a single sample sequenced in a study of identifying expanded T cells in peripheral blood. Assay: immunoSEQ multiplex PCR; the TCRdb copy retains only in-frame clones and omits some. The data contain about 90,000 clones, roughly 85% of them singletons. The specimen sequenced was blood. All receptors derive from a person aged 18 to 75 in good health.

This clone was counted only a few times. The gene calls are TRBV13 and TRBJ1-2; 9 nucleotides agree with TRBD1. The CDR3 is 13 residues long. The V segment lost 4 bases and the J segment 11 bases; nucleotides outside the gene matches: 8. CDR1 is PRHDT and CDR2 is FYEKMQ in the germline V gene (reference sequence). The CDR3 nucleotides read TGTGCCAGCAGCTCGGGAGGGACAGGGCGATACACCTTC. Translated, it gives CASSSGGTGRYTF.

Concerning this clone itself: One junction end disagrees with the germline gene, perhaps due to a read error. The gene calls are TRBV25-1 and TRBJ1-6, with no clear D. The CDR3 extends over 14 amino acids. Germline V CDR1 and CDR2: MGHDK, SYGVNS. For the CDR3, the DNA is TGTGCCAGCAGCGGGCAATCCTCTAATTCACCCCTCCACTTT. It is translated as CASSGQSSNSPLHF.

This CDR3 reads CASSPGGGNQPQHF. DNA of the CDR3: TGTGCCAGTAGTCCCGGGGGGGGCAATCAGCCCCAGCATTTT. The V gene is TRBV19, the J gene TRBJ1-5; D may be TRBD1 (5 bases). V dropped 5 bases and J dropped 2 bases, with 10 bases sitting between them. The CDR3 spans 14 residues. Germline V gene sequence: CDR1 LNHDA, CDR2 SQIVND (reference sequence).

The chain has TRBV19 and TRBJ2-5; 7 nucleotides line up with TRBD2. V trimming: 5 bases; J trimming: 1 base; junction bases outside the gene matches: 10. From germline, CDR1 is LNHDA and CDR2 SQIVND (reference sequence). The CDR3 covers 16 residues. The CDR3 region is CASSLWVRGGQETQYF. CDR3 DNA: TGTGCCAGTAGTCTCTGGGTTCGCGGGGGCCAAGAGACCCAGTACTTC.

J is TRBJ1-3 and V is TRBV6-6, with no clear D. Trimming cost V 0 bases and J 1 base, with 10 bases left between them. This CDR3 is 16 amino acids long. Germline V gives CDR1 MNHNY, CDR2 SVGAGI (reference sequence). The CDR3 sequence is CASSYSTTESGNTIYF. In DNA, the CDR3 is TGTGCCAGCAGTTACTCGACCACCGAATCTGGAAACACCATATATTTT.

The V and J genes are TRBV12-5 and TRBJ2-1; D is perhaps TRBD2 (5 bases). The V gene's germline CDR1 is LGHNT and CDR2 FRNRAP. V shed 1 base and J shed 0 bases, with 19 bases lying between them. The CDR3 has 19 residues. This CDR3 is CASGLAGNLSRSSYNEQFF. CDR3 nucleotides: TGTGCTAGTGGTTTGGCCGGGAACCTCTCCAGGAGCTCCTACAATGAGCAGTTCTTC.

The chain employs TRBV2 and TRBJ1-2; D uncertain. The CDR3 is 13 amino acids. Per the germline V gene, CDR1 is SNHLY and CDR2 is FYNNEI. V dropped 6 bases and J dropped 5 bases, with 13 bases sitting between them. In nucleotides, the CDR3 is TGTGCCAGCAGCTCGGCGATAAGATATGGCTACACCTTC. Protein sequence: CASSSAIRYGYTF.

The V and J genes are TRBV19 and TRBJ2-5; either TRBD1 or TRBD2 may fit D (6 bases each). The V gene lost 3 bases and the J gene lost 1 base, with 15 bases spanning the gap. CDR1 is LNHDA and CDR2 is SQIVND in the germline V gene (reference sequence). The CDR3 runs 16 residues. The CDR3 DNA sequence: TGTGCCAGTAGTATGGATACGAGGGGGGCCCAAGAGACCCAGTACTTC. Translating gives CASSMDTRGAQETQYF. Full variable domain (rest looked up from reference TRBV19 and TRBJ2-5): DGGITQSPKYLFRKEGQNVTLSCEQNLNHDAMYWYRQDPGQGLRLIYYSQIVNDFQKGDIAEGYSVSREKKESFPLTVTSAQKNPTAFYLCASSMDTRGAQETQYFGPGTRLLVL.

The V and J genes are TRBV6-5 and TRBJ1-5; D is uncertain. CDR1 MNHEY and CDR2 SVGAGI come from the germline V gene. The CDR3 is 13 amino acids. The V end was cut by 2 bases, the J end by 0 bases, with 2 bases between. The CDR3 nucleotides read TGTGCCAGCAGTTACAGTAGCAATCAGCCCCAGCATTTT. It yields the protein CASSYSSNQPQHF.

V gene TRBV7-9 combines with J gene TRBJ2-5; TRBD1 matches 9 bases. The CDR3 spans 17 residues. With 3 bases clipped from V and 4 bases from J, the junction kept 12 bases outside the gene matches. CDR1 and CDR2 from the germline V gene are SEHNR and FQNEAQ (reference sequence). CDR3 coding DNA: TGTGCCAGCAGCTTTAGTGGTGGGACAGGGAAAGGAGAGACCCAGTACTTC. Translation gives CASSFSGGTGKGETQYF.